The 14 T cell receptor beta chains reported below all come from one sample, sequenced in a study of early T cells in non-severe SARS-CoV-2 infection. TCRdb re-called the 5' RACE reads through MiXCR, storing one row per CDR3 protein. Among more than 75,000 distinct CDR3 sequences, 13% to 15% were seen once, and the ten largest hold under 6.5%. Specimen: whole blood. The receptors originated from an adult who was a healthcare worker with PCR-confirmed SARS-CoV-2 infection or an uninfected control (not recorded which).

This clonotype was seen only a few times. This chain uses TRBV9 with TRBJ2-1, with a weak D call TRBD2 (5 bases). CDR3 length: 15 residues. V lost 0 bases and J lost 7, with 14 bases in between. Looked up from germline, CDR1 is SGDLS and CDR2 is YYNGEE. The CDR3 bases are TGTGCCAGCAGCGTAGACGGGGTGCCATTAAATGAGCAGTTCTTC. Translation: CASSVDGVPLNEQFF.

This clonotype was found many times. J is TRBJ2-3 and V is TRBV12-3 or TRBV12-4; no clear D. V was clipped by 6 bases and J by 1 base, with 8 bases between them. The CDR3 consists of 13 residues. CDR3 amino acids: CASRFRRTDTQYF. CDR3 sequence (DNA): TGTGCCAGCAGGTTCCGACGCACAGATACGCAGTATTTT.

At least ten counts were recorded for this clonotype. This chain uses TRBV30 with TRBJ2-7, with 8 bases identical to TRBD1. V trimming: 4 bases; J trimming: 2 bases; junction bases outside the gene matches: 7. Germline V gene lookup returns CDR1 GTSNPN and CDR2 SVGIG (reference sequence). CDR3 length equals 14 residues. CDR3 sequence reads: CAWNRAQGAYEQYF. As DNA, the CDR3 is TGTGCCTGGAATCGGGCACAGGGGGCCTACGAGCAGTACTTC.

The chain is built from TRBV20-1 and TRBJ2-3; no clear D. V was clipped by 3 bases and J by 1 base, with 11 bases between them. Germline values: CDR1 DFQATT, CDR2 SNEGSKA (reference sequence). The CDR3 runs to 14 residues. DNA for the CDR3: TGCAGTGCTAGTTACCGCCGGGGCACAGATACGCAGTATTTT. This translates into CSASYRRGTDTQYF.

J is TRBJ2-1 and V is TRBV5-1; the match to TRBD1 covers 9 bases. This CDR3 contains 15 residues. Germline V gene data show CDR1 as SGHRS and CDR2 as YFSETQ. V lost 2 bases to trimming and J lost 5 bases; unmatched junction nucleotides: 5. In DNA form, the CDR3 reads TGCGCCAGCAGCTTCCAACAGGGGGCCCACAATGAGCAGTTCTTC. Residues: CASSFQQGAHNEQFF.

This clonotype turned up a few times. The DNA of the CDR3 is TGCAGTGCTAGACGGGGAGGGGGAGCAGATACGCAGTATTTT. Amino acids: CSARRGGGADTQYF. The chain uses TRBV20-1 and TRBJ2-3; D is possibly TRBD2 (7 bases). This CDR3 has 14 amino acids. Trimming took off 2 bases at V and 4 bases at J, with 13 bases between the two ends. Germline CDR1 is DFQATT and CDR2 is SNEGSKA (reference sequence).

The chain carries TRBV11-2 and TRBJ1-1; possible D gene TRBD1, 6 bases. This CDR3 spans 13 amino acids. Germline V gives CDR1 SGHAT, CDR2 FQNNGV. V was trimmed by 8 bases and J by 0 bases, leaving 10 bases between them. The CDR3 spells CASGGPMNTEAFF. The CDR3 DNA follows: TGTGCCAGCGGGGGCCCCATGAACACTGAAGCTTTCTTT. Full variable domain (missing parts from reference TRBV11-2 and TRBJ1-1): EAGVAQSPRYKIIEKRQSVAFWCNPISGHATLYWYQQILGQGPKLLIQFQNNGVVDDSQLPKDRFSAERLKGVDSTLKIQPAKLEDSAVYLCASGGPMNTEAFFGQGTRLTVV.

This clonotype was observed many times. The chain combines TRBV5-8 with TRBJ1-1; D might be TRBD1 (6 bases). V was trimmed by 0 bases and J by 5 bases, leaving 17 bases between them. The CDR3 loop spans 16 amino acids. CDR1 SGHTS and CDR2 YDEGEE come from the germline V gene. The CDR3 region has the DNA TGTGCCAGCAGCTTGGCCGGGACACCAAGGTGGACTGAAGCTTTCTTT. Encoded protein: CASSLAGTPRWTEAFF.

This clonotype was counted ten times or more. The V and J genes are TRBV29-1 and TRBJ2-7; tentatively, D is TRBD2 (7 bases). The CDR3 is made up of 14 amino acids. The V end lost 6 bases, the J end lost 3 bases, and 18 bases lay between the germline ends. Germline values: CDR1 SQVTM, CDR2 ANQGSEA. The CDR3 nucleotides read TGCAGCGTCGGTGGGGGGGCGCCAGGCTACGAGCAGTACTTC. Translating it yields CSVGGGAPGYEQYF.

This clonotype was recorded a few times. The chain joins TRBV28 to TRBJ1-2; TRBD1 aligns across 8 bases. Per the germline V gene, CDR1 is MDHEN and CDR2 is SYDVKM. The CDR3 has 15 residues. V shed 6 bases, J shed 4 bases, and the junction held 10 bases outside the gene matches. In nucleotides, the CDR3 is TGTGCCAGCAGATCCGACAGGGGCGCATTCTATGGCTACACCTTC. Translation gives CASRSDRGAFYGYTF.

This clonotype was recorded at least ten times. The chain employs TRBV29-1 and TRBJ2-7; 8 bases are a match to TRBD1. The CDR3 covers 12 residues. After removal of 7 bases from V and 2 bases from J, the junction contained 4 bases not matched to a gene. Germline CDR1 is SQVTM and CDR2 is ANQGSEA. The CDR3 sequence: CSAGQGTYEQYF. The CDR3 nucleotides read TGCAGCGCCGGACAGGGAACCTACGAGCAGTACTTC.

This clonotype was seen more than once but under ten times. The rearrangement uses TRBV7-9 and TRBJ2-5; 9 bases map to TRBD1. The germline gives CDR1 SEHNR, CDR2 FQNEAQ (reference sequence). J was trimmed by 5 bases and V by 5 bases; bases with no gene match: 9. The CDR3 is 15 residues long. This chain's CDR3 is CASSDLRTGEETQYF. DNA of the CDR3: TGTGCCAGCAGCGATTTAAGGACAGGGGAGGAGACCCAGTACTTC.

This clonotype was detected a few times. The DNA for the CDR3 is TGTGCCAGCAGCACCGGGACGCCCGCCGGGTCCTACGAGCAGTACTTC. It encodes CASSTGTPAGSYEQYF. The V gene is TRBV7-8, the J gene TRBJ2-7; D tentatively reads TRBD1 or TRBD2 (5 bases each). V was trimmed by 5 bases and J by 1 base, leaving 18 bases between them. The CDR3 consists of 16 residues. Germline V CDR1 and CDR2: SGHVS, FQNEAQ.

The chain joins TRBV6-1 to TRBJ2-7; TRBD1 aligns across 9 bases. CDR1 and CDR2 (germline): MNHNS, SASEGT. V shed 7 bases, J shed 6 bases, and the junction held 16 bases outside the gene matches. The CDR3 has 16 amino acids. CDR3 sequence reads: CASNALSGTGSPEQYF. CDR3 DNA sequence: TGTGCCAGCAACGCCTTATCCGGGACAGGGTCCCCCGAGCAGTACTTC.